One sample yielded the 15 T cell receptor beta chains listed below, sequenced in a study of PD-L1 blockade in urothelial cancer. Here immunoSEQ multiplex PCR was the method, and the copy in TCRdb shows in-frame clones only, minus some. The sample has tens of thousands of clones; more than 80% are singletons. The sample's time point: pretreatment peripheral blood. Specimen: PBMCs, collected around atezolizumab (anti-PD-L1) treatment. The receptor set was obtained from a man between 45 and 60 years old with urothelial cancer.

The J gene is TRBJ1-1, the V gene TRBV21-1; the table gives TRBD1 as D, unverified against the DNA. TRBV21-1 is a pseudogene segment. CDR3 size: 18 residues. In nucleotides, the CDR3 is TGTGCCAGCAGCAAAGAGGTAGACAGGGGAAGACTGAACACTGAAGCTTTCTTT. Its protein is CASSKEVDRGRLNTEAFF.

The chain combines TRBV19 with TRBJ2-6; D unresolved. Trimming removed 3 bases from V and 0 bases from J, with 6 bases in between. Germline V lookup: CDR1 LNHDA, CDR2 SQIVND (reference sequence). This CDR3 spans 15 amino acids. The DNA of the CDR3 is TGTGCCAGTAGTATCAGTGACTCTGGGGCCAACGTCCTGACTTTC. This gives the protein CASSISDSGANVLTF.

The chain employs TRBV5-1 and TRBJ2-2, with 9 bases matching TRBD1. The CDR3 has 16 residues. V shed 4 bases and J 4 bases; nucleotides not matched to a gene: 8. The germline gives CDR1 SGHRS, CDR2 YFSETQ. The DNA of the CDR3 is TGCGCCAGCAGCGGATCACAGGGGGCGAGCACCGGGGAGCTGTTTTTT. This translates into CASSGSQGASTGELFF.

This chain joins TRBV9 and TRBJ2-1; perhaps TRBD1 as D (6 bases). The V gene lost 3 bases and the J gene lost 3 bases, with 22 bases spanning the gap. The CDR3 is 18 residues long. Germline CDR1 is SGDLS and CDR2 is YYNGEE. The CDR3 DNA reads TGTGCCAGCAGCGCCCGGGTGGACAGACCTAGTGGCTACAATGAGCAGTTCTTC. Amino acid sequence: CASSARVDRPSGYNEQFF.

The chain joins TRBV6-4 to TRBJ2-1; D gene ambiguous. CDR3 length: 15 residues. CDR1 and CDR2 (germline): MRHNA, SNTAGT. Deletions cut 0 bases from V and 5 bases from J, with 11 bases between. CDR3: CASSDSMASHNEQFF. CDR3 nucleotide sequence: TGTGCCAGCAGTGACTCGATGGCCAGTCACAATGAGCAGTTCTTC.

V and J are TRBV5-1 and TRBJ2-2; D might be TRBD1 (6 bases). The CDR3 totals 15 residues. V dropped 0 bases and J dropped 5 bases, with 11 bases sitting between them. The germline gives CDR1 SGHRS, CDR2 YFSETQ. CDR3 nucleotides: TGCGCCAGCAGCTTGGATCCTAGGGGGACCGGGGAGCTGTTTTTT. Protein sequence: CASSLDPRGTGELFF.

The chain joins TRBV27 to TRBJ2-7, with 8 bases aligning to TRBD1. Germline loops: CDR1 MNHEY, CDR2 SMNVEV (reference sequence). After removal of 0 bases from V and 2 bases from J, the junction contained 15 bases not matched to a gene. This CDR3 is built from 19 residues. CDR3 amino acids: CASSLSIGGWGTGPYEQYF. The CDR3, as DNA: TGTGCCAGCAGTTTATCTATCGGAGGCTGGGGGACAGGTCCCTACGAGCAGTACTTC.

CDR3: CASSQDIPRGYTF. CDR3 DNA: TGCGCCAGCAGCCAAGATATCCCCAGGGGCTACACCTTC. This chain links TRBV4-1 with TRBJ1-2; D not certain. The V end was cut by 0 bases, the J end by 8 bases, with 10 bases between. The CDR3 contains 13 residues. CDR1 and CDR2 (germline): MGHRA, YSYEKL.

The rearrangement links TRBV9 to TRBJ1-6, with 12 bases matching TRBD1. The CDR3 runs 16 residues. CDR1 is SGDLS, CDR2 YYNGEE, per germline. The J segment lost 7 bases and the V segment lost 4 bases, leaving 6 bases of the junction unmatched. Here the CDR3 DNA reads TGTGCCAGCAGCCCCCGGGACAGGGGGCGCAATTCACCCCTCCACTTT. Translation gives CASSPRDRGRNSPLHF.

The rearrangement links TRBV9 to TRBJ2-7, with 9 bases matching TRBD2. CDR3 length: 16 residues. J was trimmed by 3 bases and V by 0 bases; bases with no gene match: 7. Germline V gives CDR1 SGDLS, CDR2 YYNGEE. For the CDR3, the DNA is TGTGCCAGCAGCGTAGGTGCCAGCGGGGGGTTCTACGAGCAGTACTTC. Residues: CASSVGASGGFYEQYF.

The chain has TRBV7-2 and TRBJ1-5; possibly TRBD1 for D (5 bases). The CDR3 totals 15 residues. In germline, CDR1 is SGHTA, CDR2 FQGNSA. Trimming took 1 base from V and 1 from J, leaving 8 bases between them. The DNA of the CDR3 is TGTGCCAGCAGCTTAGTCGGGGGAAGCAATCAGCCCCAGCATTTT. Encoded protein: CASSLVGGSNQPQHF. The full variable domain, with the rest looked up from reference TRBV7-2 and TRBJ1-5, is GAGVSQSPSNKVTEKGKDVELRCDPISGHTALYWYRQSLGQGLEFLIYFQGNSAPDKSGLPSDRFSAERTGGSVSTLTIQRTQQEDSAVYLCASSLVGGSNQPQHFGDGTRLSIL.

The chain recombines TRBV6-1 with TRBJ2-6, with D perhaps TRBD1 (5 bases). The CDR3 length is 16 residues. Looked up from germline, CDR1 is MNHNS and CDR2 is SASEGT. The V gene lost 4 bases and the J gene lost 0 bases, with 10 bases spanning the gap. CDR3 in amino acids: CASSVRVGSGANVLTF. The CDR3, as DNA: TGTGCCAGCAGTGTCAGGGTAGGCTCTGGGGCCAACGTCCTGACTTTC.

The J gene is TRBJ2-7, the V gene TRBV29-1; D is unresolved. Germline CDR1 and CDR2: SQVTM and ANQGSEA. Trimming took off 5 bases at V and 7 bases at J, with 12 bases between the two ends. This CDR3 is built from 11 residues. CDR3 protein: CSVSAYEEQYF. Here the CDR3 DNA reads TGCAGCGTTTCCGCCTATGAGGAGCAGTACTTC.

The rearrangement links TRBV27 to TRBJ2-1; TRBD1 matches 9 bases. J gave up 5 bases and V 7 bases, and 9 bases lay outside the gene matches. The germline V gene has CDR1 MNHEY and CDR2 SMNVEV (reference sequence). This CDR3 has 15 amino acids. This CDR3 reads CASNRRDRENNEQFF. As DNA, the CDR3 is TGTGCCAGCAATCGAAGGGACAGGGAGAACAATGAGCAGTTCTTC.

This clone has just one count. The rearrangement links TRBV6-1 to TRBJ1-5, with D uncertain. Germline V lookup: CDR1 MNHNS, CDR2 SASEGT. CDR3 size: 13 residues. The germline V and J ends were trimmed by 1 base and 6 bases, with 7 bases remaining between them. The CDR3 sequence is CASSEGWSQPQHF. CDR3 DNA: TGTGCCAGCAGTGAAGGCTGGAGTCAGCCCCAGCATTTT.